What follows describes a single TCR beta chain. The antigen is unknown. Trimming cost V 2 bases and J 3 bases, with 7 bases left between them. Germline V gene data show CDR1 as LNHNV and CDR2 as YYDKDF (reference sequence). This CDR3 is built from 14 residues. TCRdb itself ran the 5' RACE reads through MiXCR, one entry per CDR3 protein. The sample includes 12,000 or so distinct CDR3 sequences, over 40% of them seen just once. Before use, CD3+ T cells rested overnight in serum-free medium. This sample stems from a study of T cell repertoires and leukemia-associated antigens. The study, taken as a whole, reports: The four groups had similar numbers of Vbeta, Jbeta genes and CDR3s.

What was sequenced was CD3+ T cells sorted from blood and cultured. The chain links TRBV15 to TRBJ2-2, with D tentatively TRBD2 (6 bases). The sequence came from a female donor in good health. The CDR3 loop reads CATSRLAYTGELFF. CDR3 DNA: TGTGCCACCAGCAGACTAGCGTACACCGGGGAGCTGTTTTTT.